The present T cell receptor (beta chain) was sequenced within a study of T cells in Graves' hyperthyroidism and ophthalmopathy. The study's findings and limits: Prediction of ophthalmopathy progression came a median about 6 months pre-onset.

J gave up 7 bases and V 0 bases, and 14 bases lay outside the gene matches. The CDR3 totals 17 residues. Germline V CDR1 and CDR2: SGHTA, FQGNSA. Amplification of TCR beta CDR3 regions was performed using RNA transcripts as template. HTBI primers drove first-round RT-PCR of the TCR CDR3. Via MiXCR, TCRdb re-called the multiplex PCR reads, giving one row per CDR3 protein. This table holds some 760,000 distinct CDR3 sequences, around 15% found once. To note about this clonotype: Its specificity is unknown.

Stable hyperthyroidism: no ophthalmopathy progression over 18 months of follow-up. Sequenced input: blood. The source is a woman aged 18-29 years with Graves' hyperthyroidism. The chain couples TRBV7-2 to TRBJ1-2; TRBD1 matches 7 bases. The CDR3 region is CASSLALNDRVEGGYTF. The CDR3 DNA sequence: TGTGCCAGCAGCTTAGCCCTGAACGACAGGGTTGAGGGTGGCTACACCTTC.